What follows are 29 T cell receptor beta chains derived from one specimen sequenced in a study of glioma-infiltrating T cells. Using RNA template, CDR3s of TCR alpha and beta were amplified with iRepertoire arm-PCR. MiXCR, applied by TCRdb to the multiplex PCR reads, yields one record per CDR3 protein. This sample has about 130,000 distinct CDR3 sequences, with approximately 24% found just once. The sample comprised glioma tissue, nonneoplastic brain tissue, or PBMCs (not recorded which). Receptors were obtained from a human donor with low-grade glioma or glioblastoma, undergoing nonglioma brain surgery, or in good health (not recorded which).

The gene calls are TRBV18 and TRBJ1-1; the D gene is possibly TRBD1 (6 bases). Germline V gene lookup returns CDR1 KGHSH and CDR2 LQKENI. The CDR3 totals 14 residues. Trimming left V 6 bases short and J 4 bases short, with 15 bases between. DNA for the CDR3: TGTGCCAGCTCGGGCCTCAGGGGTGGCACTGAAGCTTTCTTT. Translated: CASSGLRGGTEAFF.

This clonotype was seen more than once but under ten times. The chain couples TRBV6-6 to TRBJ1-6; no clear D. In germline, CDR1 is MNHNY, CDR2 SVGAGI (reference sequence). Trimming took off 0 bases at V and 7 bases at J, with 13 bases between the two ends. The CDR3 has 16 amino acids. CDR3 in DNA: TGTGCCAGCAGTTACTCTAGGGTATCCGCGAATTCACCCCTCCACTTT. Residues: CASSYSRVSANSPLHF.

In this sample, this clonotype turned up many times. The chain employs TRBV20-1 and TRBJ2-3; the D call may be TRBD1 or TRBD2 (5 bases each). CDR1 DFQATT and CDR2 SNEGSKA come from the germline V gene (reference sequence). Between the trimmed V and J ends, which lost 3 bases and 2 bases, there was a span of 15 bases. The CDR3 loop spans 15 amino acids. Here the CDR3 reads CSASRAGSSTDTQYF. The CDR3, as DNA: TGCAGTGCTAGCAGGGCGGGCAGTTCCACAGATACGCAGTATTTT.

This chain joins TRBV7-8 and TRBJ1-1; D is unresolved. V lost 3 bases and J 2 bases, leaving 16 bases between the germline ends. Per the germline V gene, CDR1 is SGHVS and CDR2 is FQNEAQ. The CDR3 consists of 16 residues. CDR3 nucleotides: TGTGCCAGCAGCTTCCGCCTACCAGGCAGCAACACTGAAGCTTTCTTT. Translating gives CASSFRLPGSNTEAFF.

V gene TRBV2 combines with J gene TRBJ2-7; D gene uncertain. V was shortened by 3 bases and J by 6 bases, with 9 bases between the two germline ends. CDR3 length: 12 amino acids. CDR1 and CDR2 from the germline V gene are SNHLY and FYNNEI. CDR3 residues: CASSEGFGEQYV. The CDR3 region has the DNA TGTGCCAGCAGTGAGGGTTTCGGCGAGCAGTACGTC.

V usage is TRBV4-1 and J usage is TRBJ2-1, with 9 bases that match TRBD2. From germline, CDR1 is MGHRA and CDR2 YSYEKL. There are 15 residues in the CDR3. The trim removed 2 bases at V and 2 bases at J, leaving 1 base unmatched. CDR3 residues: CASSQPSGAYNEQFF. CDR3 bases: TGCGCCAGCAGCCAACCTAGCGGGGCCTACAATGAGCAGTTCTTC.

There are many counts of this clonotype. The V call is TRBV29-1, the J call TRBJ2-1; 9 positions agree with TRBD2. The V segment lost 7 bases and the J segment 2 bases; nucleotides outside the gene matches: 9. CDR3 length: 15 residues. Germline V gives CDR1 SQVTM, CDR2 ANQGSEA. The CDR3 nucleotides are TGCAGCGCCCGTATAGCGGGGGCTCCCTACAATGAGCAGTTCTTC. Translated: CSARIAGAPYNEQFF.

This clonotype was seen once. The V gene is TRBV15, the J gene TRBJ1-2; tentative D call: TRBD1 (6 bases). V gave up 4 bases and J gave up 6 bases, with 30 bases separating them. The CDR3 runs to 19 residues. Germline V gene data show CDR1 as LNHNV and CDR2 as YYDKDF (reference sequence). CDR3 region: CATSTSRTRSGERGDGYTF. The CDR3 coding sequence is TGTGCCACCAGCACTTCCCGGACGCGATCCGGGGAAAGGGGGGATGGCTACACCTTC.

The chain links TRBV20-1 to TRBJ1-2; D uncertain. Trimming cost V 3 bases and J 3 bases, with 20 bases left between them. The germline V gene has CDR1 DFQATT and CDR2 SNEGSKA (reference sequence). CDR3 length: 16 amino acids. The CDR3 here is CSASAPRAGVDYGYTF. The CDR3 DNA reads TGCAGTGCTAGTGCCCCGCGGGCGGGAGTGGACTATGGCTACACCTTC.

Comments on this clonotype: Relative to the germline gene, one junction end is altered; a read error may explain this. The J gene is TRBJ2-3, the V gene TRBV2; D call uncertain. The length of the CDR3 is 13 residues. CDR1 and CDR2 from the germline V gene are SNHLY and FYNNEI. The CDR3 protein is CDSSFDSTDTQYF. Here the CDR3 DNA reads TGTGACAGCAGCTTTGACTCCACAGATACGCAGTATTTT.

In its sample, this clonotype was seen many times. This chain uses TRBV20-1 with TRBJ2-7; D gene ambiguous. Per germline, CDR1 DFQATT and CDR2 SNEGSKA (reference sequence). V was clipped by 3 bases and J by 6 bases, with 9 bases between them. This CDR3 has 11 amino acids. In nucleotides, the CDR3 is TGCAGTGCTAGTACGGGTTCCGAGCAGTACGTC. Residues: CSASTGSEQYV.

This clonotype was observed many times. The rearrangement joins TRBV20-1 to TRBJ1-1; D not resolved. The germline V and J ends were trimmed by 6 bases and 5 bases, with 10 bases remaining between them. In germline, CDR1 is DFQATT, CDR2 SNEGSKA (reference sequence). The CDR3 extends over 11 amino acids. This CDR3 reads CSAPLLTEAFF. The CDR3 coding sequence is TGCAGTGCCCCCCTATTAACTGAAGCTTTCTTT.

Notes on this clonotype: Possible read error: a much larger clone is one base away. The chain is built from TRBV20-1 and TRBJ2-6; D gene uncertain. CDR1 is DFQATT and CDR2 is SNEGSKA in the germline V gene (reference sequence). CDR3 size: 14 residues. CDR3 nucleotides: TGCAGTGCTAACGATCGCTCTGGGTCCAACGTCCTGACTTTC. Its translation is CSANDRSGSNVLTF.

This clonotype was found a few times. The chain combines TRBV20-1 with TRBJ2-1; D tentatively fits TRBD1 or TRBD2 (6 bases each). The CDR3 sequence is 14 residues long. From germline, CDR1 is DFQATT and CDR2 SNEGSKA (reference sequence). Trimming stripped 3 bases from V and 7 bases from J, with 16 bases between. The CDR3 here is CSARIRGAGNEQFF. CDR3 nucleotides: TGCAGTGCTAGGATAAGGGGGGCAGGAAATGAGCAGTTCTTC.

The chain recombines TRBV9 with TRBJ1-5; D is perhaps TRBD1 (5 bases). The CDR3 runs to 15 residues. Deletions cut 3 bases from V and 5 bases from J, with 15 bases between. CDR1 is SGDLS and CDR2 is YYNGEE in the germline V gene. CDR3 protein: CASSAREGRDQPQHF. The CDR3 DNA follows: TGTGCCAGCAGCGCCAGGGAGGGGAGGGATCAGCCCCAGCATTTT.

The chain uses TRBV30 and TRBJ1-1; D is perhaps TRBD1 (5 bases). The CDR3 has 13 amino acids. The germline V and J ends were trimmed by 4 bases and 6 bases, with 15 bases remaining between them. Germline-derived CDR1 and CDR2 are GTSNPN and SVGIG (reference sequence). The CDR3 DNA reads TGTGCCTGGAACTTGGGGGGGAGTGCTGAAGCTTTCTTT. It encodes CAWNLGGSAEAFF.

This clonotype was observed once. The V gene is TRBV18, the J gene TRBJ1-1; no clear D. The CDR3 loop spans 16 amino acids. Per germline, CDR1 KGHSH and CDR2 LQKENI. The V end was cut by 8 bases, the J end by 1 base, with 20 bases between. The CDR3 sequence: CASASDISGTNTEAFF. The CDR3 DNA sequence: TGTGCCAGCGCGTCTGACATTTCGGGAACGAACACTGAAGCTTTCTTT. The variable domain in full, with the rest retrieved from reference TRBV18 and TRBJ1-1, is NAGVMQNPRHLVRRRGQEARLRCSPMKGHSHVYWYRQLPEEGLKFMVYLQKENIIDESGMPKERFSAEFPKEGPSILRIQQVVRGDSAAYFCASASDISGTNTEAFFGQGTRLTVV.

There are a few counts of this clonotype. The chain couples TRBV4-2 to TRBJ2-5; TRBD1 might be the D (5 bases). V was shortened by 0 bases and J by 7 bases, with 12 bases between the two germline ends. Per the germline V gene, CDR1 is LGHNA and CDR2 is YNFKEQ. This CDR3 contains 14 residues. The CDR3 is CASSQDTGPGTQYF. DNA for the CDR3: TGTGCCAGCAGCCAAGATACAGGTCCGGGGACCCAGTACTTC.

The chain couples TRBV11-1 to TRBJ2-1; the D is unclear. V was trimmed by 5 bases and J by 5 bases, leaving 13 bases between them. CDR1 and CDR2 (germline): SGHAT, FQDESV (reference sequence). The CDR3 runs to 14 residues. The CDR3 nucleotides are TGTGCCAGCAGCCCCGGGCCCCAAAACAATGAGCAGTTCTTC. The encoded protein is CASSPGPQNNEQFF.

The gene calls are TRBV3-1 and TRBJ2-7; possibly TRBD1 for D (5 bases). CDR1 is LGHDT and CDR2 is YNNKEL in the germline V gene (reference sequence). V lost 5 bases to trimming and J lost 3 bases, with 11 bases between them. The CDR3 has 13 amino acids. Here the CDR3 reads CASSSQGDYEQYV. The CDR3 DNA follows: TGTGCCAGCAGCTCCCAAGGGGACTACGAGCAGTACGTC.

The chain is built from TRBV10-1 and TRBJ1-1, with D possibly matching TRBD1 (6 bases). The CDR3 covers 14 residues. V was cut by 0 bases and J by 5 bases, with 10 bases left in between. CDR1 WNHNN and CDR2 SYGVQD come from the germline V gene (reference sequence). CDR3 DNA: TGCGCCAGCAGTGAGTCGGGGGGCCGAACTGAAGCTTTCTTT. Translating it yields CASSESGGRTEAFF.

This clonotype was found a few times. V usage is TRBV11-2 and J usage is TRBJ2-1; no definite D call. CDR1 and CDR2 from the germline V gene are SGHAT and FQNNGV. Trimming shortened V by 4 bases and J by 7 bases, and 8 bases separated the two germline ends. The CDR3 runs to 12 residues. Here the CDR3 DNA reads TGTGCCAGCAGCTACCCTAATAATGAGCAGTTCTTC. Protein: CASSYPNNEQFF.

This sequence joins TRBV29-1 and TRBJ2-1; 8 positions match TRBD2. From germline, CDR1 is SQVTM and CDR2 ANQGSEA. With V trimmed by 7 bases and J by 6 bases, 20 bases remained unmatched. The CDR3 runs 17 residues. CDR3 sequence (DNA): TGCAGCGAGATCTCCTTGGGGAGCGGGGGACCCCTCAATGAGCAGTTCTTC. It is translated as CSEISLGSGGPLNEQFF.

This clonotype was recorded many times. The chain carries TRBV6-6 and TRBJ2-1; D ambiguous. CDR3 length: 14 residues. Trimming pared 2 bases from V and 4 bases from J, leaving 9 bases between. Germline CDR1 MNHNY, CDR2 SVGAGI (reference sequence). In DNA, the CDR3 is TGTGCCAGCAGTTACATTGAGCCTTACAATGAGCAGTTCTTC. The encoded protein is CASSYIEPYNEQFF.

The sample holds many counts of this clonotype. The CDR3 DNA reads as TGTGCCAGCAGCCCATGGCGGGACGGCTATGGCTACACCTTC. Protein: CASSPWRDGYGYTF. The gene calls are TRBV7-6 and TRBJ1-2; tentatively, D is TRBD1 (5 bases). From germline, CDR1 is SGHVS and CDR2 FNYEAQ. The CDR3 has 14 amino acids. V was shortened by 5 bases and J by 4 bases, with 14 bases between the two germline ends.

This clonotype was recorded many times. In nucleotides, the CDR3 is TGTGCCAGCAGCTTAGGCGCAAGCACAGATACGCAGTATTTT. As protein: CASSLGASTDTQYF. This chain joins TRBV7-2 and TRBJ2-3; D gene unclear. V lost 1 base to trimming and J lost 0 bases, with 5 bases between them. The CDR3 extends over 14 amino acids. The germline CDR1 and CDR2 sequences are SGHTA and FQGNSA.

The chain is built from TRBV20-1 and TRBJ1-1; the D gene is possibly TRBD1 (5 bases). Germline values: CDR1 DFQATT, CDR2 SNEGSKA (reference sequence). Trimming shortened V by 6 bases and J by 4 bases, and 12 bases separated the two germline ends. The CDR3 loop spans 12 amino acids. Here the CDR3 reads CSASLQGTEAFF. CDR3 nucleotides: TGCAGTGCCAGCCTCCAGGGCACTGAAGCTTTCTTT.

This clonotype was found many times. This rearrangement joins TRBV15 to TRBJ2-7, with D possibly TRBD1 on 6 matching bases. This CDR3 is built from 14 residues. Germline CDR1 reads LNHNV; CDR2 reads YYDKDF (reference sequence). Trimming pared 4 bases from V and 2 bases from J, leaving 12 bases between. In nucleotides, the CDR3 is TGTGCCACCAGCACCGGACAGTTGCCCTACGAGCAGTACGTC. Translated: CATSTGQLPYEQYV.

Remarks on this clonotype: A much larger clone differs by one base, so this may be a read error. The conserved phenylalanine or tryptophan is not found at the CDR3 terminus, so this likely reflects a read error. The chain links TRBV4-2 to TRBJ2-5; possibly TRBD1 for D (6 bases). Germline loops: CDR1 LGHNA, CDR2 YNFKEQ. The CDR3 covers 15 residues. V lost 0 bases to trimming and J lost 5 bases, with 13 bases between them. The CDR3 bases are TGTGCCAGCAGCCAAGAAACAGGGACGATGGAGACCCAGTACCTC. This codes for CASSQETGTMETQYL.